Sequencing of this TCR beta chain was carried out in a study of response to subunit inactivated influenza vaccine. Findings and caveats of the study: There was a suggestion from the authors that each seasonal influenza vaccination recruits few new T cells.

Each CDR3 protein is one row after TCRdb ran MiXCR on the RT-PCR reads. The sample has around 520,000 distinct CDR3 sequences; roughly 10% are singletons. Per germline, CDR1 LGHNA and CDR2 YSLEER. The germline V and J ends were trimmed by 0 bases and 5 bases, with 20 bases remaining between them. The CDR3 loop spans 17 amino acids. Notes on this clonotype: Its antigen is unidentified.

The origin of this receptor is a man aged 45-65 years who received an inactivated influenza vaccine. The rearrangement links TRBV4-3 to TRBJ2-7; D tentatively reads TRBD1 or TRBD2 (6 bases each). Sequenced here: PBMCs from blood, sampled on the day of vaccination. CDR3 nucleotide sequence: TGCGCCAGCAGCCAAGAGGGTTCGGGGGCCGGAGGACACGAGCAGTACTTC. Translation: CASSQEGSGAGGHEQYF.